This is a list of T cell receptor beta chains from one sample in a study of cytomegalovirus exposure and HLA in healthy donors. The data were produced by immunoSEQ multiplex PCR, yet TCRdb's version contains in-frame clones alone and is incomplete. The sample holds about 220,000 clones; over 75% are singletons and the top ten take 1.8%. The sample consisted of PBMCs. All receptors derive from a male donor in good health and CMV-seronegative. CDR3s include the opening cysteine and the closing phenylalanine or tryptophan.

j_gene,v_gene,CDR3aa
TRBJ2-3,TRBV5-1,CASSLVSAARDTQYF
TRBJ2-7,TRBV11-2,CASSSGGTYEQYF
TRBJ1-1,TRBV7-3,CASSYDRDTEAFF
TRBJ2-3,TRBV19,CASSIQGTDTQYF
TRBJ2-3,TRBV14,CASSQALAVTDTQYF
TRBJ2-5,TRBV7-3,CASRTSGGSLETQYF
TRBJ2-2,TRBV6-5,CASSYFGNTGELFF
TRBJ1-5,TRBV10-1,CASSESVILKSRRQYNQPQHF
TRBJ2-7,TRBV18,CASSPAGTGSYEQYF
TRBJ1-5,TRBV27,CASSFVGEGQPQHF
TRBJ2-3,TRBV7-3,CASSPARSTDTQYF
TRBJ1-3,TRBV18,CASSPLQGGLDTIYF
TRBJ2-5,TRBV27,CASSRQDRGETQYF
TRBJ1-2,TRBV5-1,CASSRQQGIDGYTF
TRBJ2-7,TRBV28,CASTSGGGTYEQYF
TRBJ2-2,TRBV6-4,CASRPSGAHTGELFF
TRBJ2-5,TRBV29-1,CSYSTTSQETQYF
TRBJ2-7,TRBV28,CAHTRSQGTGEQYF
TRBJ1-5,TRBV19,CASTDRSSYSNQPQHF
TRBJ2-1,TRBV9,CASSPRGSGGAITYNEQFF
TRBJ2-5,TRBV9,CASSVAISTSGETQYF
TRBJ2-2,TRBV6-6,CASSGRQNTGELFF
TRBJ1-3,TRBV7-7,CASSWLRGPLPSGNTIYF
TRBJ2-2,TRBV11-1,CASSLARVTGRTGELFF
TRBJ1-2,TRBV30,CAWGQGGGYTF
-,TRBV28,CASSGGTAAYEQYF
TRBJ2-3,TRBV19,CASSPSPTDTQYF
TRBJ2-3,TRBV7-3,CASSLRSAPDTQYF
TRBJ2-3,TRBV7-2,CASNLRGTASTDTQYF
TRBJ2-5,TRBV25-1,CASSEESGLRYQETQYF
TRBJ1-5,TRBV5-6,CASASGGSDQPQHF
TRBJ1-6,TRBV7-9,CASSRRGGDSPLHF
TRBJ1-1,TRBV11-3,CASSLGGRGTEAFF
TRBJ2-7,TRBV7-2,CASSLAGSSYEQYF
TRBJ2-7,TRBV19,CASRGVHEQYF
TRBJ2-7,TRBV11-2,CASGGGMSFSYEQYF
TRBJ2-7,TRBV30,CAWIPVGVLGVQYF
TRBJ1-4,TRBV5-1,CASTLGATNEKLFF
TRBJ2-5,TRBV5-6,CASSLDSGRFLETQYF
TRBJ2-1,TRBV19,CASSKQGAVNNEQFF
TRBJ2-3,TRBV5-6,CASSQTSGSEDTQYF
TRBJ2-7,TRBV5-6,CASSRQKTYEQYF
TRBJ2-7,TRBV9,CASAPGTGGTYEQYF
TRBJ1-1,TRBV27,CASRRGGTEAFF
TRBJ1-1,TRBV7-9,CASSLVRVDTEAFF
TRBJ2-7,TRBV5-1,CASMWASGNYEQYF
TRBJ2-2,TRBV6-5,CASSYSTGTGELFF
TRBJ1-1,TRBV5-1,CASSLPEGVRAEAFF
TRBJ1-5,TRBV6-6,CASGGAANQPQHF